This T cell receptor beta chain appears in the sequencing data of a study of cytomegalovirus exposure and HLA in healthy donors. General study points: Sequencing likely produced, as an artifact, a cluster of highly shared sequence variants. Per published accounts, TCR beta sequences correctly predicted the HLA-A and HLA-B alleles of most subjects.

With 60 Vbeta and 13 Jbeta primers, the PCR was carried out. Generated by immunoSEQ multiplex PCR, the TCRdb table keeps only in-frame clones and is missing some. Seen here are hundreds of thousands of clones, over 70% observed once, and the top ten hold around 2.9%. Trimming stripped 0 bases from V and 5 bases from J, with 9 bases between. CDR1 SGHRS and CDR2 YFSETQ come from the germline V gene. CDR3 length equals 15 residues. In the case of this clone: Its antigen is undetermined.

The chain couples TRBV5-1 to TRBJ1-6; D gene unclear. Source material: PBMCs. The sequence was obtained from a woman aged 55-69 years in good health and CMV-seropositive. The CDR3 is CASSLVAQNNSPLHF. Here the CDR3 DNA reads TGCGCCAGCAGCTTGGTAGCCCAGAATAATTCACCCCTCCACTTT.